Listed below are T cell receptor beta chains from one sample, sequenced in a study of blood T cell repertoires in COVID-19. Method: immunoSEQ multiplex PCR; TCRdb's copy keeps in-frame clones and lacks some. The sample comprises 250,000 or so clones, over 80% of which are singletons, and roughly 2% rests with the top ten. Sequenced sample: peripheral blood. These receptors were collected from a man aged 25-45 years who had recovered from COVID-19. CDR3s include the opening cysteine and the closing phenylalanine or tryptophan. A D gene is named only where the DNA matches it firmly. Size values are once, few and many counts, or a class for expanded clones, and some rows have none.

CDR3,DNA,size,J,D,V
CASSSTGNAETQYF,TGTGCCAGCAGCTCGACAGGGAATGCTGAGACCCAGTACTTC,NA,TRBJ2-5,TRBD1,TRBV7-3
CASTGSGTDTQYF,TGTGCCAGTACGGGGTCGGGCACAGATACGCAGTATTTT,NA,TRBJ2-3,NA,TRBV19
CASSLSGVGEKLFF,TGTGCCAGCAGCTTATCGGGGGTCGGTGAAAAACTGTTTTTT,NA,TRBJ1-4,NA,TRBV7-9
CASSLDRWNTGELFF,TGTGCCAGCAGCTTAGACAGGTGGAACACCGGGGAGCTGTTTTTT,NA,TRBJ2-2,NA,TRBV7-8
CASSQPGGRPGSEQFF,TGTGCCAGCAGCCAACCGGGGGGACGGCCGGGGAGTGAGCAGTTCTTC,once,TRBJ2-1,TRBD2,TRBV16
CASKTGANTEAFF,TGTGCCAGCAAAACAGGGGCGAACACTGAAGCTTTCTTT,NA,TRBJ1-1,TRBD1,TRBV19
CASSPRDTGNTIYF,TGTGCCAGCAGCCCACGGGACACTGGAAACACCATATATTTT,NA,TRBJ1-3,NA,TRBV3-1/TRBV3-2
CSASYRDGWEKLFF,TGCAGTGCTAGTTATCGGGATGGGTGGGAAAAACTGTTTTTT,NA,TRBJ1-4,NA,TRBV20-1
CASSVFPGGLEDTQYF,TGTGCCAGCAGCGTATTTCCGGGGGGGCTCGAAGATACGCAGTATTTT,few,TRBJ2-3,TRBD2,TRBV9
CASSLMTGRADTQYF,TGTGCCAGCAGCCTAATGACAGGGCGGGCAGATACGCAGTATTTT,NA,TRBJ2-3,TRBD1,TRBV7-6
CASRHRPDKNTEAFF,TGTGCCAGCAGACATCGCCCGGACAAGAACACTGAAGCTTTCTTT,NA,TRBJ1-1,NA,TRBV3-1/TRBV3-2
CALPTGIMNTEAFF,TGCGCCTTACCGACAGGGATTATGAACACTGAAGCTTTCTTT,once,TRBJ1-1,TRBD1,TRBV10-2
CASSKGQDANTIYF,TGCGCCAGCAGCAAGGGACAGGATGCAAACACCATATATTTT,NA,TRBJ1-3,TRBD1,TRBV5-1
CASTPGTGGHNGELFF,TGCGCCAGCACCCCAGGGACGGGGGGGCATAACGGGGAGCTGTTTTTT,few,TRBJ2-2,TRBD2,TRBV5-1
CASSGGAGVSDTQYF,TGTGCCAGTAGCGGGGGGGCCGGGGTCTCAGATACGCAGTATTTT,NA,TRBJ2-3,TRBD2,TRBV19
CASSEVRDRGRGELFF,TGTGCCAGCAGTGAGGTCCGGGACAGGGGGCGTGGGGAGCTGTTTTTT,many,TRBJ2-2,TRBD1,TRBV6-1
CASSIGNRETQYF,TGTGCCAGTAGTATAGGCAATAGAGAGACCCAGTACTTC,NA,TRBJ2-5,NA,TRBV19
CASSLGLAGTTYEQYF,TGCGCCAGCAGCCTCGGACTAGCGGGGACCACCTACGAGCAGTACTTC,NA,TRBJ2-7,TRBD2,TRBV4-1
CASSSSPQKYSNQPQHF,TGTGCCAGCAGCTCTTCACCCCAGAAATATAGCAATCAGCCCCAGCATTTT,NA,TRBJ1-5,NA,TRBV7-2
CASSPSGAGNTIYF,TGCGCCAGCAGCCCGTCAGGGGCTGGAAACACCATATATTTT,NA,TRBJ1-3,NA,TRBV5-1
CASSLEGQNQETQYF,TGCGCCAGCAGCTTGGAGGGACAGAACCAAGAGACCCAGTACTTC,many,TRBJ2-5,TRBD1,TRBV5-1
CASSARGQQKAFF,TGTGCCAGCAGCGCCCGAGGACAGCAGAAAGCTTTCTTT,NA,TRBJ1-1,NA,TRBV7-2
CASSQDLGASFEQYF,TGCGCCAGCAGCCAAGATTTAGGGGCCTCGTTCGAGCAGTACTTC,NA,TRBJ2-7,NA,TRBV4-1
CASSLGLAGGNYNEQFF,TGTGCCAGCAGCCTGGGACTAGCGGGGGGGAACTACAATGAGCAGTTCTTC,once,TRBJ2-1,TRBD2,TRBV5-4
CASSPGQGDPHLHF,TGCGCCAGCAGCCCGGGACAGGGGGACCCCCATCTCCACTTT,few,TRBJ1-6,TRBD1,TRBV5-1
CASRPPGGPYNEQFF,TGCGCCAGCAGGCCCCCCGGGGGTCCCTACAATGAGCAGTTCTTC,NA,TRBJ2-1,NA,TRBV5-1
CASSLGGTVPNEQFF,TGCGCCAGCAGCTTGGGCGGGACGGTGCCCAATGAGCAGTTCTTC,NA,TRBJ2-1,NA,TRBV5-1
CASSLSGEGTAHSPLHF,TGCGCCAGCAGCCTAAGTGGGGAAGGGACAGCCCATTCACCCCTCCACTTT,many,TRBJ1-6,TRBD1,TRBV4-1
CASSARGSNQPQHF,TGTGCCAGCAGTGCGCGGGGAAGCAATCAGCCCCAGCATTTT,few,TRBJ1-5,NA,TRBV2
CASSFPTGEQYF,TGTGCCAGCAGCTTTCCAACAGGCGAGCAGTACTTC,NA,TRBJ2-7,NA,TRBV7-9